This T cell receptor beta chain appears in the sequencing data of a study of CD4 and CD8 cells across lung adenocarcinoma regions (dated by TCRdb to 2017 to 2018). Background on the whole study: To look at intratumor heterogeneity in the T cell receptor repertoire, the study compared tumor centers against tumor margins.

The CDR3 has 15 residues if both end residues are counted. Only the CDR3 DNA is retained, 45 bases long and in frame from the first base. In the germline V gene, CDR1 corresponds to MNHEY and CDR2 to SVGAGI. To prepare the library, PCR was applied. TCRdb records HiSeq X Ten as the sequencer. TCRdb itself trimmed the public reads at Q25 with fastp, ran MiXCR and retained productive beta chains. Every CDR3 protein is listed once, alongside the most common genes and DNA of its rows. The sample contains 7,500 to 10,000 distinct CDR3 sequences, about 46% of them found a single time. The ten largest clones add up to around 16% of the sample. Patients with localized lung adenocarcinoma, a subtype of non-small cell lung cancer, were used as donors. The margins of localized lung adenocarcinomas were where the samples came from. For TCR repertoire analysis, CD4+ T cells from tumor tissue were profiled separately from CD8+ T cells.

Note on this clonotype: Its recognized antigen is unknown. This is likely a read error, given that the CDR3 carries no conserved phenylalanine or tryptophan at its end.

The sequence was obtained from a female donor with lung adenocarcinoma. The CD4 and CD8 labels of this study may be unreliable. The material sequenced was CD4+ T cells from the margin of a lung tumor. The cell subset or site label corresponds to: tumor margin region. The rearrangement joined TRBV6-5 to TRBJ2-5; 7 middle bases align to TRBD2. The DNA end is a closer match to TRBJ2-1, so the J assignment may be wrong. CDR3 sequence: CASSFGGVGQETQFS. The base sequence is TGTGCCAGCAGTTTTGGGGGGGTGGGGCAAGAGACCCAGTTCTCG.